Presented here are 29 T cell receptor beta chains from one specimen sequenced in a study of control samples from healthy donors and cancer patients. Assay: immunoSEQ multiplex PCR; the TCRdb copy retains only in-frame clones and omits some. Of 200,000 to 250,000 clones in the sample, roughly 94% were seen once. The sample consisted of blood. These receptors all come from a middle-aged man in good health.

This clone appeared once. The rearrangement uses TRBV7-2 and TRBJ2-7; 8 bases map to TRBD2. CDR3 length: 14 amino acids. Germline V gives CDR1 SGHTA, CDR2 FQGNSA. Trimming cost V 2 bases and J 6 bases; bases outside gene matches: 6. CDR3 loop: CASSLSGGSGEQYV. DNA for the CDR3: TGTGCCAGCAGCTTATCGGGGGGGTCAGGCGAGCAGTACGTC.

CDR3 coding DNA: TGTGCCAGCTCAAACGACAGGACCTCCAGGAACTATGGCTACACCTTC. Translation gives CASSNDRTSRNYGYTF. This sequence joins TRBV18 and TRBJ1-2; a weak D match, TRBD1 (6 bases). Germline CDR1 is KGHSH and CDR2 is LQKENI. This CDR3 has 16 residues. V dropped 5 bases and J dropped 2 bases, with 18 bases sitting between them.

This chain connects TRBV20-1 to TRBJ1-2; unclear D gene. The CDR3 totals 12 residues. Trimming pared 3 bases from V and 4 bases from J, leaving 9 bases between. Germline V gene sequence: CDR1 DFQATT, CDR2 SNEGSKA (reference sequence). The DNA for the CDR3 is TGCAGTGCTAGTTCGGGCGTCTATGGCTACACCTTC. Protein: CSASSGVYGYTF.

J is TRBJ2-5 and V is TRBV3-1 (or the pseudogene TRBV3-2); 15 nucleotides agree with TRBD2. The CDR3 length is 17 residues. CDR1 LGHDT and CDR2 YNNKEL come from the germline V gene (reference sequence). With 4 bases clipped from V and 3 bases from J, the junction kept 6 bases outside the gene matches. The CDR3 sequence is CASSPGLAGGMEETQYF. The CDR3 DNA sequence: TGTGCCAGCAGCCCCGGACTAGCGGGGGGGATGGAAGAGACCCAGTACTTC.

V is TRBV29-1 and J is TRBJ2-3; D not resolved. This CDR3 spans 11 amino acids. Germline assignment: CDR1 SQVTM and CDR2 ANQGSEA. V was shortened by 3 bases and J by 6 bases, with 7 bases between the two germline ends. The DNA for the CDR3 is TGCAGCGTTGATGGGATGGATACGCAGTATTTT. Translation gives CSVDGMDTQYF.

The chain employs TRBV2 and TRBJ1-1; D is unresolved. Germline lookup yields CDR1 SNHLY and CDR2 FYNNEI. The V gene lost 6 bases and the J gene lost 1 base, with 9 bases spanning the gap. The CDR3 loop spans 13 amino acids. The CDR3 protein is CASSDLRNTEAFF. The CDR3 DNA follows: TGTGCCAGCAGCGACCTTAGGAACACTGAAGCTTTCTTT.

Only one count was recorded for this clone. The chain joins TRBV19 to TRBJ2-7; no reliable D call. The CDR3 is 13 amino acids. The V end lost 11 bases, the J end lost 0 bases, and 14 bases lay between the germline ends. Germline V gene lookup returns CDR1 LNHDA and CDR2 SQIVND (reference sequence). Here the CDR3 DNA reads TGTGCCCGCGGCAGGTTCCCCTCCTACGAGCAGTACTTC. Translated: CARGRFPSYEQYF.

The DNA of the CDR3 is TGTGCCAGCAGTTACTCGGCAGGGGGCTTGGACATTCAGTACTTC. Protein: CASSYSAGGLDIQYF. The chain links TRBV6-2 or TRBV6-3 to TRBJ2-4; 8 nucleotides agree with TRBD1. Germline assignment: CDR1 MNHEY and CDR2 SVGEGT. This CDR3 has 15 residues. V trimming: 0 bases; J trimming: 8 bases; junction bases outside the gene matches: 6.

The V and J genes are TRBV11-2 and TRBJ2-6; D is perhaps TRBD2 (6 bases). This CDR3 is built from 18 residues. Trimming left V 1 base short and J 0 bases short, with 13 bases between. Germline-derived CDR1 and CDR2 are SGHAT and FQNNGV. The CDR3 loop is CASSLVPPGVSGANVLTF. CDR3 coding DNA: TGTGCCAGCAGCTTAGTTCCCCCGGGGGTCTCTGGGGCCAACGTCCTGACTTTC.

V is TRBV13 and J is TRBJ2-5, with D possibly TRBD1 on 6 matching bases. Per the germline V gene, CDR1 is PRHDT and CDR2 is FYEKMQ (reference sequence). V dropped 0 bases and J dropped 4 bases, with 12 bases sitting between them. The CDR3 covers 15 residues. CDR3 bases: TGTGCCAGCAGCTTAGGAGGCAACAGGGTAGAGACCCAGTACTTC. Its translation: CASSLGGNRVETQYF.

As for this clone: Distinct nucleotide sequences in the sample also encode this CDR3. This chain joins TRBV7-9 and TRBJ2-1; D is possibly TRBD1 (5 bases). Per germline, CDR1 SEHNR and CDR2 FQNEAQ (reference sequence). Trimming pared 3 bases from V and 3 bases from J, leaving 9 bases between. The CDR3 covers 14 residues. CDR3 region: CASSLGTGYNEQFF. CDR3 in DNA: TGTGCCAGCAGCTTGGGCACAGGCTACAATGAGCAGTTCTTC. The full variable domain, with the rest looked up from reference TRBV7-9 and TRBJ2-1, is DTGVSQNPRHKITKRGQNVTFRCDPISEHNRLYWYRQTLGQGPEFLTYFQNEAQLEKSRLLSDRFSAERPKGSFSTLEIQRTEQGDSAMYLCASSLGTGYNEQFFGPGTRLTVL.

The chain links TRBV2 to TRBJ1-5; 9 nucleotides match TRBD1. The CDR3 consists of 17 residues. Looked up from germline, CDR1 is SNHLY and CDR2 is FYNNEI. The J segment lost 3 bases and the V segment lost 4 bases, leaving 10 bases of the junction unmatched. CDR3 sequence reads: CASSAGQGNPLNQPQHF. In nucleotides, the CDR3 is TGTGCCAGCAGTGCCGGACAGGGGAACCCCCTCAATCAGCCCCAGCATTTT. The full variable domain, with the rest looked up from reference TRBV2 and TRBJ1-5, is EPEVTQTPSHQVTQMGQEVILRCVPISNHLYFYWYRQILGQKVEFLVSFYNNEISEKSEIFDDQFSVERPDGSNFTLKIRSTKLEDSAMYFCASSAGQGNPLNQPQHFGDGTRLSIL.

The rearrangement links TRBV6-5 to TRBJ1-2; D remains unclear. Trimming took off 0 bases at V and 6 bases at J, with 11 bases between the two ends. This CDR3 region has 14 residues. The V gene's germline CDR1 is MNHEY and CDR2 SVGAGI. The CDR3 DNA reads TGTGCCAGCAGTTACTCGAAGGTCCGGGATGGCTACACCTTC. It specifies CASSYSKVRDGYTF.

This clone was seen just once. The chain is built from TRBV7-3 and TRBJ2-3; perhaps TRBD1 as D (5 bases). There are 15 residues in the CDR3. Per the germline V gene, CDR1 is SGHTA and CDR2 is FQGTGA. V shed 5 bases and J shed 4 bases, with 16 bases lying between them. The DNA for the CDR3 is TGTGCCAGCAGCCAAAGGGGCGGTGGCGCAGATACGCAGTATTTT. Its translation: CASSQRGGGADTQYF.

The V call is TRBV5-4, the J call TRBJ1-1; no clear D. Germline CDR1 SGHNT, CDR2 YYREEE (reference sequence). Trimming pared 2 bases from V and 2 bases from J, leaving 10 bases between. The CDR3 is 14 residues long. DNA for the CDR3: TGTGCCAGCAGCTTCTTTGAGGCAAACACTGAAGCTTTCTTT. As protein: CASSFFEANTEAFF.

The V and J genes are TRBV27 and TRBJ2-7; D call uncertain. Trimming removed 8 bases at V and 1 base at J, with 12 bases between. The length of the CDR3 is 13 residues. Per the germline V gene, CDR1 is MNHEY and CDR2 is SMNVEV (reference sequence). CDR3 loop: CASGIDGSYEQYF. CDR3 DNA: TGTGCCAGCGGGATCGACGGGTCCTACGAGCAGTACTTC.

The V call is TRBV28, the J call TRBJ2-7, with TRBD2 matching 9 bases. V was pared by 6 bases and J by 5 bases, with 20 bases of the junction left unmatched. Germline V gene sequence: CDR1 MDHEN, CDR2 SYDVKM. CDR3 length equals 18 residues. In DNA form, the CDR3 reads TGTGCCAGCAGCCCCCACGGGGCGGGGGGGAGTATTCTAAACGAGCAGTACTTC. Its translation is CASSPHGAGGSILNEQYF. Together with reference TRBV28 and TRBJ2-7, the CDR3 gives the full variable domain: DVKVTQSSRYLVKRTGEKVFLECVQDMDHENMFWYRQDPGLGLRLIYFSYDVKMKEKGDIPEGYSVSREKKERFSLILESASTNQTSMYLCASSPHGAGGSILNEQYFGPGTRLTVT.

The chain has TRBV3-1 (or the pseudogene TRBV3-2) and TRBJ2-3, with 10 bases that match TRBD2. Germline V gene lookup returns CDR1 LGHDT and CDR2 YNNKEL (reference sequence). The ends lost 4 bases at V and 4 bases at J; junction bases unmatched: 5. There are 15 residues in the CDR3. The CDR3 DNA is TGTGCCAGCAGCCCCGAGCGGGGGGGATCAGATACGCAGTATTTT. The encoded protein is CASSPERGGSDTQYF.

The chain is built from TRBV19 and TRBJ1-1; a possible D gene is TRBD1 (5 bases). The germline V gene encodes CDR1 LNHDA and CDR2 SQIVND (reference sequence). Trimming took off 7 bases at V and 1 base at J, with 13 bases between the two ends. The CDR3 is 14 residues long. The CDR3 DNA follows: TGTGCCAGTACCCCGGGGGGTTGGAACACTGAAGCTTTCTTT. Translated: CASTPGGWNTEAFF.

This chain uses TRBV5-4 with TRBJ1-2; a weak D match, TRBD1 (6 bases). The CDR3 runs 14 residues. Per the germline V gene, CDR1 is SGHNT and CDR2 is YYREEE (reference sequence). The germline V and J ends were trimmed by 4 bases and 1 base, with 11 bases remaining between them. As DNA, the CDR3 is TGTGCCAGCAGCCCGGACAGACATAACTATGGCTACACCTTC. It translates to CASSPDRHNYGYTF. Complete variable domain (other parts from reference TRBV5-4 and TRBJ1-2): ETGVTQSPTHLIKTRGQQVTLRCSSQSGHNTVSWYQQALGQGPQFIFQYYREEENGRGNFPPRFSGLQFPNYSSELNVNALELDDSALYLCASSPDRHNYGYTFGSGTRLTVV.

This chain joins TRBV7-9 and TRBJ2-6; TRBD1 matches at 7 bases. With 6 bases clipped from V and 12 bases from J, the junction kept 8 bases outside the gene matches. Per the germline V gene, CDR1 is SEHNR and CDR2 is FQNEAQ (reference sequence). This CDR3 contains 13 residues. The chain's CDR3 is CASSGTQGVVLTF. The CDR3 DNA reads TGTGCCAGCAGTGGAACGCAGGGGGTCGTCCTGACTTTC.

CDR3 amino acids: CASSPDRGTNSPLHF. The CDR3 DNA reads TGTGCCAGCTCACCGGACAGGGGGACAAATTCACCCCTCCACTTT. This rearrangement joins TRBV18 to TRBJ1-6; 10 nucleotides agree with TRBD1. The CDR3 has 15 residues. J was trimmed by 7 bases and V by 3 bases; bases with no gene match: 3. CDR1 KGHSH and CDR2 LQKENI come from the germline V gene.

The chain uses TRBV5-1 and TRBJ2-3; D gene unclear. Germline V CDR1 and CDR2: SGHRS, YFSETQ. V gave up 7 bases and J gave up 2 bases, with 8 bases separating them. CDR3 size: 12 residues. CDR3 residues: CASGVSTDTQYF. The CDR3 DNA reads as TGCGCCAGCGGGGTTTCCACAGATACGCAGTATTTT.

The chain combines TRBV30 with TRBJ2-5, with 14 bases lining up with TRBD2. The V and J ends lost 7 bases and 9 bases, in that order; junction bases with no gene match: 4. This CDR3 region has 12 residues. Germline loops: CDR1 GTSNPN, CDR2 SVGIG (reference sequence). This CDR3 is CAFATSGGAQYF. The CDR3 DNA reads TGTGCCTTCGCGACTAGCGGGGGGGCCCAGTACTTC. The whole variable domain, filled in from reference TRBV30 and TRBJ2-5, reads SQTIHQWPATLVQPVGSPLSLECTVEGTSNPNLYWYRQAAGRGLQLLFYSVGIGQISSEVPQNLSASRPQDRQFILSSKKLLLSDSGFYLCAFATSGGAQYFGPGTRLLVL.

The chain employs TRBV29-1 and TRBJ2-1; 9 bases map to TRBD1. V lost 2 bases and J lost 0; bases outside the gene matches: 5. Germline V gene sequence: CDR1 SQVTM, CDR2 ANQGSEA. The CDR3 sequence is 16 residues long. The CDR3 DNA reads as TGCAGCGTTGAACCCGGGACAGGGAGCTCCTACAATGAGCAGTTCTTC. Encoded protein: CSVEPGTGSSYNEQFF.

The chain links TRBV5-1 to TRBJ2-1, with 7 nucleotides matching TRBD2. V shed 4 bases, J shed 8 bases, and the junction held 6 bases outside the gene matches. Germline V gene data show CDR1 as SGHRS and CDR2 as YFSETQ. CDR3 size: 13 residues. CDR3 in DNA: TGCGCCAGCAGCACGACTAGCTCCCATGAGCAGTTCTTC. It yields the protein CASSTTSSHEQFF.

The J gene is TRBJ1-6, the V gene TRBV18, with a weak D call TRBD1 (5 bases). Germline V lookup: CDR1 KGHSH, CDR2 LQKENI. CDR3 length: 16 amino acids. Trimming took 3 bases from V and 5 from J, leaving 14 bases between them. The CDR3 sequence: CASSPNQGGDNSPLHF. In DNA form, the CDR3 reads TGTGCCAGCTCACCCAACCAGGGCGGAGATAATTCACCCCTCCACTTT.

The CDR3 coding sequence is TGCAGCGTTGAAGGGGGGTACTTC. Translation: CSVEGGYF. This rearrangement joins TRBV29-1 to TRBJ2-7; D remains unclear. The CDR3 is 8 residues long. Germline V gene data show CDR1 as SQVTM and CDR2 as ANQGSEA. The ends were cut back, 1 base at V and 12 bases at J, with 4 bases in the middle.

V and J are TRBV7-2 and TRBJ1-2; 10 bases are shared with TRBD1. V gave up 1 base and J gave up 8 bases; unmatched junction bases: 16. CDR3 length: 18 amino acids. The germline V gene encodes CDR1 SGHTA and CDR2 FQGNSA. The CDR3 loop is CASSLGGTGVPPGKGYTF. The CDR3 DNA follows: TGTGCCAGCAGCTTAGGGGGGACAGGGGTCCCCCCTGGTAAAGGCTACACCTTC.